Presented here are 30 T cell receptor beta chains from one specimen sequenced in a study of ipilimumab plus nivolumab after autologous stem cell transplantation. Sequencing was performed with immunoSEQ multiplex PCR; in TCRdb, only in-frame clones are kept and a portion is missing. This sample carries 15,000 to 20,000 clones, around 81% of them seen once, and the ten largest clones take around 7%. Sequenced material: PBMCs, taken in a trial of ipilimumab plus nivolumab as post-transplant consolidation. The receptors originated from a male donor with diffuse large B-cell lymphoma.

This clone occurred a few times. This chain uses TRBV2 with TRBJ2-2; 8 nucleotides match TRBD1. This CDR3 contains 14 residues. Germline V gene data show CDR1 as SNHLY and CDR2 as FYNNEI. The ends lost 8 bases at V and 1 base at J; junction bases unmatched: 3. DNA of the CDR3: TGTGCCAGCTTGGGGACAGGGAACACCGGGGAGCTGTTTTTT. Translated: CASLGTGNTGELFF. The variable domain in full, completed from reference TRBV2 and TRBJ2-2, reads EPEVTQTPSHQVTQMGQEVILRCVPISNHLYFYWYRQILGQKVEFLVSFYNNEISEKSEIFDDQFSVERPDGSNFTLKIRSTKLEDSAMYFCASLGTGNTGELFFGEGSRLTVL.

This clone was seen a few times. The chain uses TRBV2 and TRBJ2-7; D ambiguous. CDR3 length: 14 amino acids. Trimming took off 10 bases at V and 2 bases at J, with 18 bases between the two ends. The germline V gene has CDR1 SNHLY and CDR2 FYNNEI. The CDR3 spells CAMGAFHGTYEQYF. CDR3 nucleotide sequence: TGTGCCATGGGCGCTTTCCATGGTACCTACGAGCAGTACTTC.

The CDR3 region has the DNA TGTGCCAGCAGCCCCCGCTTAGGGGTGGTTTCACCCCTCCACTTT. This encodes CASSPRLGVVSPLHF. V gene TRBV9 combines with J gene TRBJ1-6; tentative D call: TRBD1 (5 bases). CDR1 SGDLS and CDR2 YYNGEE come from the germline V gene. With 4 bases removed from V and 9 bases from J, the gap between germline ends came to 17 bases. This CDR3 is built from 15 residues.

The chain employs TRBV7-2 and TRBJ2-3; no definite D call. This CDR3 has 13 residues. The germline V gene encodes CDR1 SGHTA and CDR2 FQGNSA. The ends were cut back, 2 bases at V and 1 base at J, with 4 bases in the middle. CDR3 nucleotides: TGTGCCAGCAGCTTATATGGCACAGATACGCAGTATTTT. This translates into CASSLYGTDTQYF.

This chain uses TRBV30 with TRBJ1-6, with D possibly TRBD1 on 5 matching bases. This CDR3 contains 15 residues. Per the germline V gene, CDR1 is GTSNPN and CDR2 is SVGIG (reference sequence). The germline V and J ends were trimmed by 3 bases and 1 base, with 10 bases remaining between them. The CDR3 sequence: CAWSAGSSYNSPLHF. CDR3 nucleotides: TGTGCCTGGAGCGCAGGGAGTTCCTATAATTCACCCCTCCACTTT.

The J gene is TRBJ1-2, the V gene TRBV30; D call uncertain. The CDR3 extends over 11 amino acids. CDR1 GTSNPN and CDR2 SVGIG come from the germline V gene (reference sequence). The V end was cut by 0 bases, the J end by 13 bases, with 12 bases between. The CDR3 spells CAWSVERVITF. CDR3 in DNA: TGTGCCTGGAGTGTGGAACGGGTTATCACCTTC.

V usage is TRBV7-2 and J usage is TRBJ1-1, with 9 bases matching TRBD1. With V trimmed by 5 bases and J by 1 base, 14 bases remained unmatched. The CDR3 sequence is 18 residues long. Germline values: CDR1 SGHTA, CDR2 FQGNSA. CDR3 sequence (DNA): TGTGCCAGCAGCCAAGCACCTTACAGGGGGCGCGGGAACACTGAAGCTTTCTTT. Its protein is CASSQAPYRGRGNTEAFF.

The gene calls are TRBV7-8 and TRBJ2-2; 9 bases map to TRBD2. The germline V gene has CDR1 SGHVS and CDR2 FQNEAQ. CDR3 length: 15 residues. J gave up 1 base and V 8 bases, and 5 bases lay outside the gene matches. The CDR3 here is CASDISGGNTGELFF. CDR3 DNA: TGTGCCAGCGATATTAGCGGGGGGAACACCGGGGAGCTGTTTTTT.

This clone turned up a few times. The chain is built from TRBV5-1 and TRBJ2-1; D might be TRBD1 or TRBD2, each matching 6 bases. CDR1 is SGHRS and CDR2 is YFSETQ in the germline V gene. This CDR3 comprises 14 residues. V was shortened by 7 bases and J by 2 bases, with 13 bases between the two germline ends. The CDR3 DNA sequence: TGCGCCAGCGCGGAGGGGGGAGCCTACAATGAGCAGTTCTTC. The encoded protein is CASAEGGAYNEQFF. Together with reference TRBV5-1 and TRBJ2-1, the CDR3 gives the full variable domain: KAGVTQTPRYLIKTRGQQVTLSCSPISGHRSVSWYQQTPGQGLQFLFEYFSETQRNKGNFPGRFSGRQFSNSRSEMNVSTLELGDSALYLCASAEGGAYNEQFFGPGTRLTVL.

This chain joins TRBV2 and TRBJ2-7; 11 bases are a match to TRBD2. The V gene's germline CDR1 is SNHLY and CDR2 FYNNEI. This CDR3 has 16 residues. V lost 4 bases, J lost 2 bases, and 7 bases stayed unmatched. The CDR3: CASSAGTSGGTYEQYF. The CDR3 DNA sequence: TGTGCCAGCAGTGCCGGAACTAGCGGGGGCACCTACGAGCAGTACTTC. Together with reference TRBV2 and TRBJ2-7, the CDR3 gives the full variable domain: EPEVTQTPSHQVTQMGQEVILRCVPISNHLYFYWYRQILGQKVEFLVSFYNNEISEKSEIFDDQFSVERPDGSNFTLKIRSTKLEDSAMYFCASSAGTSGGTYEQYFGPGTRLTVT.

This clone was picked up one time. The rearrangement links TRBV9 to TRBJ2-1; TRBD1 matches at 8 bases. In germline, CDR1 is SGDLS, CDR2 YYNGEE. The CDR3 runs 15 residues. The V and J ends lost 3 bases and 5 bases, in that order; junction bases with no gene match: 7. The CDR3 region has the DNA TGTGCCAGCAGCGCCCGGACAGGGATAAACAATGAGCAGTTCTTC. It specifies CASSARTGINNEQFF.

V gene TRBV7-2 combines with J gene TRBJ2-3, with 7 bases aligning to TRBD2. The CDR3 extends over 14 amino acids. Germline values: CDR1 SGHTA, CDR2 FQGNSA. The V segment lost 2 bases and the J segment 8 bases; nucleotides outside the gene matches: 7. The CDR3 protein is CASSLTGGSGTQYF. DNA for the CDR3: TGTGCCAGCAGCTTAACGGGGGGATCCGGTACGCAGTATTTT. Looking up the rest from reference TRBV7-2 and TRBJ2-3 gives the full variable domain: GAGVSQSPSNKVTEKGKDVELRCDPISGHTALYWYRQSLGQGLEFLIYFQGNSAPDKSGLPSDRFSAERTGGSVSTLTIQRTQQEDSAVYLCASSLTGGSGTQYFGPGTRLTVL.

This clone was seen a few times. This chain connects TRBV2 to TRBJ1-6; 9 nucleotides line up with TRBD1. J lost 5 bases, V lost 4 bases, and 0 bases had no gene match. Germline V gene sequence: CDR1 SNHLY, CDR2 FYNNEI. This CDR3 is 14 amino acids long. Here the CDR3 DNA reads TGTGCCAGCAGTGGGACAGGGGATAATTCACCCCTCCACTTT. It codes for CASSGTGDNSPLHF.

This clone was observed a single time. V gene TRBV7-9 combines with J gene TRBJ2-5; 8 nucleotides align to TRBD2. This CDR3 is 13 amino acids long. Germline CDR1 SEHNR, CDR2 FQNEAQ (reference sequence). The trim removed 10 bases at V and 5 bases at J, leaving 9 bases unmatched. The CDR3 DNA reads TGTGCCACCCAGGATCCGGGGGGGGAGACCCAGTACTTC. Its protein product is CATQDPGGETQYF.

This chain joins TRBV6-1 and TRBJ2-5, with D possibly being TRBD1 or TRBD2 (6 bases each). Germline V gives CDR1 MNHNS, CDR2 SASEGT. The CDR3 extends over 15 amino acids. V was trimmed by 6 bases and J by 1 base, leaving 15 bases between them. The CDR3 spells CASRGVQGLQETQYF. CDR3 coding DNA: TGTGCCAGCAGAGGGGTACAGGGACTCCAAGAGACCCAGTACTTC.

The chain carries TRBV6-6 and TRBJ2-7, with 10 bases aligning to TRBD1. After removal of 4 bases from V and 2 bases from J, the junction contained 5 bases not matched to a gene. Germline V gives CDR1 MNHNY, CDR2 SVGAGI (reference sequence). There are 15 residues in the CDR3. DNA of the CDR3: TGTGCCAGCAGTTGGGGACAGGGGTTTACCTACGAGCAGTACTTC. Translation gives CASSWGQGFTYEQYF.

The chain combines TRBV18 with TRBJ2-5, with a tentative D call TRBD1 (5 bases). The CDR3 has 15 amino acids. CDR1 KGHSH and CDR2 LQKENI come from the germline V gene. The ends were cut back, 5 bases at V and 0 bases at J, with 13 bases in the middle. The chain's CDR3 is CASSSGAGYQETQYF. DNA of the CDR3: TGTGCCAGCTCAAGTGGGGCCGGGTACCAAGAGACCCAGTACTTC.

Only one count was recorded for this clone. The chain joins TRBV11-2 to TRBJ1-3; TRBD1 is a possible D gene (5 bases). Looked up from germline, CDR1 is SGHAT and CDR2 is FQNNGV. The CDR3 is 16 residues long. V lost 4 bases and J 0 bases, leaving 13 bases between the germline ends. CDR3 sequence (DNA): TGTGCCAGCAGCTCCATTCGGGGGGACTCTGGAAACACCATATATTTT. Residues: CASSSIRGDSGNTIYF. Full variable domain (remainder filled in from reference TRBV11-2 and TRBJ1-3): EAGVAQSPRYKIIEKRQSVAFWCNPISGHATLYWYQQILGQGPKLLIQFQNNGVVDDSQLPKDRFSAERLKGVDSTLKIQPAKLEDSAVYLCASSSIRGDSGNTIYFGEGSWLTVV.

This chain's CDR3 is CASSLGTPYEQYF. For the CDR3, the DNA is TGTGCCAGCAGCTTAGGGACACCTTACGAGCAGTACTTC. This chain uses TRBV7-2 with TRBJ2-7, with D possibly matching TRBD1 (5 bases). Germline loops: CDR1 SGHTA, CDR2 FQGNSA. CDR3 size: 13 residues. V lost 1 base, J lost 4 bases, and 8 bases lay in between.

A few counts support this clone. The chain is built from TRBV7-2 and TRBJ1-4, with D hard to call. Germline CDR1 is SGHTA and CDR2 is FQGNSA. The ends were cut back, 0 bases at V and 5 bases at J, with 7 bases in the middle. This CDR3 region has 14 residues. CDR3: CASSLAVGNEKLFF. CDR3 DNA: TGTGCCAGCAGCTTAGCGGTCGGCAATGAAAAACTGTTTTTT.

The chain is built from TRBV7-9 and TRBJ1-1; D not certain. CDR1 SEHNR and CDR2 FQNEAQ come from the germline V gene (reference sequence). The CDR3 contains 13 residues. With 1 base removed from V and 0 bases from J, the gap between germline ends came to 3 bases. CDR3 loop: CASSLDMNTEAFF. The CDR3 bases are TGTGCCAGCAGCTTAGATATGAACACTGAAGCTTTCTTT.

The genes are TRBV7-2 and TRBJ2-2, with 7 bases aligning to TRBD2. The CDR3 contains 15 residues. Per germline, CDR1 SGHTA and CDR2 FQGNSA. Trimming cost V 2 bases and J 0 bases; bases outside gene matches: 0. The CDR3 protein is CASSLSGTNTGELFF. The CDR3 DNA reads as TGTGCCAGCAGCTTAAGCGGGACGAACACCGGGGAGCTGTTTTTT.

This clone was counted only a few times. The chain links TRBV9 to TRBJ1-1, with D possibly matching TRBD1 (6 bases). The CDR3 extends over 14 amino acids. V was pared by 0 bases and J by 8 bases, with 14 bases between. CDR1 is SGDLS, CDR2 YYNGEE, per germline. The CDR3 region is CASSVVVGTTEAFF. CDR3 DNA: TGTGCCAGCAGCGTAGTGGTAGGGACAACCGAAGCTTTCTTT.

J is TRBJ1-2 and V is TRBV6-6; D ambiguous. Trimming removed 5 bases from V and 5 bases from J, with 18 bases in between. From germline, CDR1 is MNHNY and CDR2 SVGAGI (reference sequence). This CDR3 comprises 15 residues. CDR3 in amino acids: CASSPSSSGGYGYTF. CDR3 nucleotides: TGTGCCAGCAGTCCCAGCTCAAGTGGAGGATATGGCTACACCTTC.

The V gene is TRBV19, the J gene TRBJ2-1; D gene uncertain. The CDR3 has 13 residues. Germline CDR1 and CDR2: LNHDA and SQIVND (reference sequence). The V end lost 1 base, the J end lost 4 bases, and 5 bases lay between the germline ends. The CDR3 sequence: CASSIGQYNEQFF. CDR3 DNA: TGTGCCAGTAGTATAGGGCAGTACAATGAGCAGTTCTTC.

With respect to this clone: The sample holds other DNA sequences that translate to the same CDR3. The genes are TRBV6-1 and TRBJ2-5; 11 bases are a match to TRBD2. CDR3 length equals 16 residues. V lost 2 bases to trimming and J lost 2 bases; unmatched junction nucleotides: 4. The germline V gene encodes CDR1 MNHNS and CDR2 SASEGT. This CDR3 reads CASSELAGGPQETQYF. The CDR3 region has the DNA TGTGCCAGCAGTGAACTAGCGGGGGGACCACAAGAGACCCAGTACTTC.

The gene calls are TRBV6-5 and TRBJ2-5, with a weak D call TRBD1 (6 bases). From germline, CDR1 is MNHEY and CDR2 SVGAGI. The V end was cut by 9 bases, the J end by 7 bases, with 12 bases between. This CDR3 is 11 amino acids long. Here the CDR3 reads CASDRLVTQYF. In DNA form, the CDR3 reads TGTGCCAGTGACAGGCTAGTGACCCAGTACTTC.

The chain links TRBV27 to TRBJ2-1, with 8 nucleotides matching TRBD2. Per the germline V gene, CDR1 is MNHEY and CDR2 is SMNVEV (reference sequence). The junction had 9 bases not matched to a gene; V was cut back by 3 bases and J by 8 bases. CDR3 size: 15 residues. The CDR3 DNA is TGTGCCAGCAGTTTGTTCGGGGGGGCGTTTGATGAGCAGTTCTTC. Its translation is CASSLFGGAFDEQFF.

This sequence joins TRBV5-1 and TRBJ2-1; tentative D call: TRBD1 (5 bases). Germline CDR1 is SGHRS and CDR2 is YFSETQ. The length of the CDR3 is 14 residues. Trimming took 0 bases from V and 8 from J, leaving 12 bases between them. The CDR3 DNA reads TGCGCCAGCAGCTTGGAAGCCCCCAGGGATGAGCAGTTCTTC. As protein: CASSLEAPRDEQFF.

This chain uses TRBV7-6 with TRBJ1-3; TRBD1 aligns across 10 bases. The CDR3 is made up of 16 amino acids. With V trimmed by 0 bases and J by 3 bases, 2 bases remained unmatched. CDR1 SGHVS and CDR2 FNYEAQ come from the germline V gene. For the CDR3, the DNA is TGTGCCAGCAGCTTAGCGGGACAGGGGTTTGGAAACACCATATATTTT. The encoded protein is CASSLAGQGFGNTIYF.